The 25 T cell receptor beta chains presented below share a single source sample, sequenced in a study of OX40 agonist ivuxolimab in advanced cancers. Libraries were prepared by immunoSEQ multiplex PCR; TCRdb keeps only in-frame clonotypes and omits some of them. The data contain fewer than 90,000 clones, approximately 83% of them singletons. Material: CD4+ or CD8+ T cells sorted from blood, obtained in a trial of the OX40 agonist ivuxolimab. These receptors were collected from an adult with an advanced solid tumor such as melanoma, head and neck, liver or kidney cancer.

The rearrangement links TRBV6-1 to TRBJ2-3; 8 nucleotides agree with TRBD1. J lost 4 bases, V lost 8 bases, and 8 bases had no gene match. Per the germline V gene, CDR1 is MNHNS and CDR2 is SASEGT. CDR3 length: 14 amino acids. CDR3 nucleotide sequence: TGTGCCAGCTCCCGTGGACAGGGTTCAGATACGCAGTATTTT. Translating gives CASSRGQGSDTQYF.

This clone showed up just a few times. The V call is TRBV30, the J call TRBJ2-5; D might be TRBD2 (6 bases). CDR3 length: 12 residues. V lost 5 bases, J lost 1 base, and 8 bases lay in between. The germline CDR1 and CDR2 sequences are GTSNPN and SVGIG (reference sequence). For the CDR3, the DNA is TGTGCCTGGCGGGAGTCCCAAGAGACCCAGTACTTC. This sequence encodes CAWRESQETQYF.

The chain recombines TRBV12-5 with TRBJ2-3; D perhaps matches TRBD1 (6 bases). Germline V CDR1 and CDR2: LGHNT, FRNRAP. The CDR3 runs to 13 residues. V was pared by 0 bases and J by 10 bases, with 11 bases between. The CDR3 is CASGLVRGLAQYF. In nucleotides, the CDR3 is TGTGCTAGTGGTTTGGTAAGGGGGTTGGCGCAGTATTTT. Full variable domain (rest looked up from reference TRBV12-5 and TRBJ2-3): DARVTQTPRHKVTEMGQEVTMRCQPILGHNTVFWYRQTMMQGLELLAYFRNRAPLDDSGMPKDRFSAEMPDATLATLKIQPSEPRDSAVYFCASGLVRGLAQYFGPGTRLTVL.

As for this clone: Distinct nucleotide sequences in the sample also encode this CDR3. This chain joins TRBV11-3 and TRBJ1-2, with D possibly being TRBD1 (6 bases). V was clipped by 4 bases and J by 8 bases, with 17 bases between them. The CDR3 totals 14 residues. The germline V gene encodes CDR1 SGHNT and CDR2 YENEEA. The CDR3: CASSSNDRWWGYTF. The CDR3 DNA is TGTGCCAGCAGCTCAAATGACAGGTGGTGGGGCTACACCTTC.

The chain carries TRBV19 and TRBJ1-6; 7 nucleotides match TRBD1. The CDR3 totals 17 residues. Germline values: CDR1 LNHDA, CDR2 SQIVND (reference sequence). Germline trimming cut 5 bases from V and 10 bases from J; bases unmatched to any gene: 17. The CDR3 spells CASSRQPEGAARSPLHF. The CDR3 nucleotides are TGTGCCAGTAGTCGCCAGCCAGAGGGGGCTGCAAGGTCACCCCTCCACTTT. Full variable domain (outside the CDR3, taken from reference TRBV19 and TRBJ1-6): DGGITQSPKYLFRKEGQNVTLSCEQNLNHDAMYWYRQDPGQGLRLIYYSQIVNDFQKGDIAEGYSVSREKKESFPLTVTSAQKNPTAFYLCASSRQPEGAARSPLHFGNGTRLTVT.

Here the CDR3 DNA reads TGTGCCAGTAGGGTTGAAGACGGACTATTCCCGGGGACCCAAAATGAGCAGTTCTTC. This sequence encodes CASRVEDGLFPGTQNEQFF. V usage is TRBV19 and J usage is TRBJ2-1, with a weak D call TRBD2 (6 bases). V dropped 6 bases and J dropped 7 bases, with 31 bases sitting between them. CDR3 length: 19 residues. Germline V CDR1 and CDR2: LNHDA, SQIVND (reference sequence).

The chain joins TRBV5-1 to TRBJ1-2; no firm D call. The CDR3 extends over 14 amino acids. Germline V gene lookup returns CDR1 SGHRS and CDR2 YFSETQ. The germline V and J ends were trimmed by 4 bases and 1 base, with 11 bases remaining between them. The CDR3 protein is CASSLPGINYGYTF. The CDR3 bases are TGCGCCAGCAGCCTGCCGGGCATTAACTATGGCTACACCTTC.

The CDR3 is CSVEDELGIYGYTF. CDR3 DNA: TGCAGCGTTGAAGATGAGCTGGGAATCTATGGCTACACCTTC. This chain links TRBV29-1 with TRBJ1-2; no definite D call. The ends were cut back, 0 bases at V and 4 bases at J, with 12 bases in the middle. The CDR3 covers 14 residues. Germline-derived CDR1 and CDR2 are SQVTM and ANQGSEA.

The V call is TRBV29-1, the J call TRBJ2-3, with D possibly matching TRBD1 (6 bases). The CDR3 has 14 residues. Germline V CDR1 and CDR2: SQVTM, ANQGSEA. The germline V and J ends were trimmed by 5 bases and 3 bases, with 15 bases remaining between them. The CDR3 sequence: CSVQQGLTTDTQYF. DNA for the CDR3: TGCAGCGTTCAACAGGGCCTTACAACAGATACGCAGTATTTT.

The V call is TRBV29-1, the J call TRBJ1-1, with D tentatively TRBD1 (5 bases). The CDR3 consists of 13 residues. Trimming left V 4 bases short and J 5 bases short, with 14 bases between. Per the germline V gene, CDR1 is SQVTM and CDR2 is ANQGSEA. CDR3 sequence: CSVANQEGTEAFF. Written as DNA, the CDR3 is TGCAGCGTTGCGAACCAGGAGGGGACTGAAGCTTTCTTT.

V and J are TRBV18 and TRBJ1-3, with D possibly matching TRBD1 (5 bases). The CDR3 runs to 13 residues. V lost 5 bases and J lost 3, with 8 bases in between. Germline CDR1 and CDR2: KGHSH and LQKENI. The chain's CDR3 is CASSRGFGNTIYF. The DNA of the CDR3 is TGTGCCAGCTCAAGGGGTTTTGGAAACACCATATATTTT.

CDR3 protein: CASSPSNPRTEAFF. The CDR3 nucleotides are TGTGCCAGCTCACCGAGTAACCCCCGCACTGAAGCTTTCTTT. The chain employs TRBV18 and TRBJ1-1, with unresolved D. Trimming removed 3 bases from V and 4 bases from J, with 12 bases in between. This CDR3 contains 14 residues. Germline CDR1 KGHSH, CDR2 LQKENI.

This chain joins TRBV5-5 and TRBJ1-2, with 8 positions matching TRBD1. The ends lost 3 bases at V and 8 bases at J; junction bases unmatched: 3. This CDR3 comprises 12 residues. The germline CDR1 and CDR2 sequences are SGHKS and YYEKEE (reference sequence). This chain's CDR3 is CASSSQGGGYTF. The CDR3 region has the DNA TGTGCCAGCAGCTCACAGGGGGGAGGCTACACCTTC.

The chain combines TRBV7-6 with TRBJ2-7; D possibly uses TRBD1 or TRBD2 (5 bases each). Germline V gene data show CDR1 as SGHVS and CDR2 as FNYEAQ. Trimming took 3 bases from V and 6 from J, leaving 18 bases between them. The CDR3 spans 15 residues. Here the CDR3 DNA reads TGTGCCAGCAGCTTCCTATTTAGGGGTGCGGGCGAGCAGTACTTC. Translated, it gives CASSFLFRGAGEQYF.

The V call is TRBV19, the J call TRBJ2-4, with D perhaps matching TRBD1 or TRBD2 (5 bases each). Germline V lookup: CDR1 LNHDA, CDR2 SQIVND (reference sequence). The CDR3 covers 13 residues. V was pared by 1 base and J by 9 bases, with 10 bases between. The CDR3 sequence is CASSIVGVPIQYF. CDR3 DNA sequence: TGTGCCAGTAGTATAGTGGGGGTACCCATTCAGTACTTC.

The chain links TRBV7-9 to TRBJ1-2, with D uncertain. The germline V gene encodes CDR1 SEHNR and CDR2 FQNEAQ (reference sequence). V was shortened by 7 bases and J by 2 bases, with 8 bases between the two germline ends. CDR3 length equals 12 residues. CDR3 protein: CASKVSNYGYTF. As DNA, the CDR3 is TGTGCCAGCAAAGTTTCCAACTATGGCTACACCTTC.

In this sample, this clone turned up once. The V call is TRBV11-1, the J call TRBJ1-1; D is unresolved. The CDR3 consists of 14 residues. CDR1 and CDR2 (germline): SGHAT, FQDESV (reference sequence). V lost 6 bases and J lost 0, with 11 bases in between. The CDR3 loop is CASRSDGLNTEAFF. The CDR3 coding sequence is TGTGCCAGCAGATCGGACGGCTTGAACACTGAAGCTTTCTTT.

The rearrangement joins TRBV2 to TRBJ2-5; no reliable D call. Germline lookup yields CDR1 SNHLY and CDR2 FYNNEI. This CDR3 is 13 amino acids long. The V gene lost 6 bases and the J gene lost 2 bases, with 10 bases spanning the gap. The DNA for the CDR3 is TGTGCCAGCAGGAGGACGGAACAAGAGACCCAGTACTTC. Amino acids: CASRRTEQETQYF.

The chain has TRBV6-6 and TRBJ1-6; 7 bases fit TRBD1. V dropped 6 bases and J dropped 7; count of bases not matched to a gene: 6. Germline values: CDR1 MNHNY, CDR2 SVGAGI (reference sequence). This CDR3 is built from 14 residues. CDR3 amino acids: CASSQTGNNSPLHF. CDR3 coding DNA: TGTGCCAGCAGCCAGACAGGGAACAATTCACCCCTCCACTTT.

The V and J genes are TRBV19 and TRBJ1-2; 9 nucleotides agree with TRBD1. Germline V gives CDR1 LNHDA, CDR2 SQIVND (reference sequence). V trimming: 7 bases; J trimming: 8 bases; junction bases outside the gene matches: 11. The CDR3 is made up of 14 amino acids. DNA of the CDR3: TGTGCCAGTATTCCACAGGGGGCCCACGGAGGCTACACCTTC. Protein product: CASIPQGAHGGYTF.

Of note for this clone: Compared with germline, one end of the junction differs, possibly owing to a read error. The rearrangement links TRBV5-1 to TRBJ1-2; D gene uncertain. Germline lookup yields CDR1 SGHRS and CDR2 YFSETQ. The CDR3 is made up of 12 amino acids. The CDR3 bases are TGTGCCAGCAGCGTTGAGGCCTATGGCTACACCTTC. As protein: CASSVEAYGYTF.

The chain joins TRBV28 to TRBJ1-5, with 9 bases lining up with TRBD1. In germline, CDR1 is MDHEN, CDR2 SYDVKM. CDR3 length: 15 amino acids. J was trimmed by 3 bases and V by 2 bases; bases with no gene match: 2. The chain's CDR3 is CASSLGTGTNQPQHF. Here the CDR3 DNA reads TGTGCCAGCAGTTTAGGGACAGGGACCAATCAGCCCCAGCATTTT.

The CDR3 DNA reads as TGTGCCAGCAGTAAGAACACAGGGGCCAATGAGCAGTTCTTC. Protein: CASSKNTGANEQFF. The chain employs TRBV6-5 and TRBJ2-1, with 7 positions matching TRBD1. V shed 5 bases, J shed 6 bases, and the junction held 7 bases outside the gene matches. The CDR3 runs 14 residues. Germline V gene lookup returns CDR1 MNHEY and CDR2 SVGAGI.

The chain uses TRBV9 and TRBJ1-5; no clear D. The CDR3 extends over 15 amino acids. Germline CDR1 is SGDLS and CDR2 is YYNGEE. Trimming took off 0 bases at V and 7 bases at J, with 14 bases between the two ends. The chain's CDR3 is CASSVGAGGPQPQHF. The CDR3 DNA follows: TGTGCCAGCAGCGTAGGGGCCGGAGGTCCGCAGCCCCAGCATTTT.

In DNA, the CDR3 is TGTGCCAGCAGTCGGGACAGCAATCAGCCCCAGCATTTT. Translated: CASSRDSNQPQHF. The rearrangement links TRBV6-4 to TRBJ1-5, with a weak D call TRBD1 (5 bases). Germline loops: CDR1 MRHNA, CDR2 SNTAGT. This CDR3 has 13 amino acids. Trimming pared 5 bases from V and 1 base from J, leaving 6 bases between.